Detailed here is one TCR beta chain. Its antigen is unknown. These data originate in a study of regulatory T cells in long-lasting Graves disease. Sample time point: newly diagnosed GD, antithyroid drugs for less than 3 months. The TCR library used RNA extracted from PBMCs. Researchers made TCR beta libraries by using iRepertoire HTBI primers and running Arm-PCR on CDR3 regions. MiXCR, applied by TCRdb to the multiplex PCR reads, yields one record per CDR3 protein. This sample has about 540,000 distinct CDR3 sequences, with roughly 14% found just once. Study results and limitations: Those with persistent Graves' had less TCR diversity than newly diagnosed patients.

CDR3 length equals 14 residues. V gave up 4 bases and J gave up 5 bases, with 14 bases separating them. Germline V gene sequence: CDR1 KGHSH, CDR2 LQKENI. In addition, the sample was reused for a study of T cells in Graves' hyperthyroidism and ophthalmopathy. This second study says: The study used the HTBI primer set for a first-round RT-PCR of the TCR CDR3.

Sequences were derived from peripheral blood mononuclear cells (PBMCs), sampled at new diagnosis, from a patient treated with antithyroid drugs. The J gene is TRBJ2-5, the V gene TRBV18; TRBD1 might be the D (6 bases). The receptor comes from a man aged 25-40 years with Graves disease. As DNA, the CDR3 is TGTGCCAGCTCACTCTCCAGGGGATTGGAGACCCAGTACTTC. Its protein is CASSLSRGLETQYF.